This entry describes one TCR beta chain. In the original analysis: Amplified reference gene primers provided the basis for estimating nucleated cell counts. Method: immunoSEQ multiplex PCR; TCRdb's copy keeps in-frame clones and lacks some. D and trimming were read from the DNA, whereas the V and J calls and clone size are those reported in that table. The sample consists of under 300,000 clones, approximately 90% of them appearing once. This sample is drawn from a study of blood T cell repertoires in COVID-19. Study context: Samples came from the United States, Italy and Spain, spanning acute and convalescent COVID-19. Nucleic acid was either cDNA or gDNA, and it came from T cells, B-cell-depleted T cells, or PBMCs.

This CDR3 region has 11 residues. The specimen was peripheral blood. The V and J genes are TRBV21-1 and TRBJ1-2; TRBD1, the table's D call, lacks a check against the DNA. TRBV21-1 is a documented pseudogene. The TCR originated in a woman aged 40 to 49 who had recovered from COVID-19. CDR3: CASSGQYGYTF. The CDR3 DNA sequence: TGTGCCAGCAGCGGACAGTATGGCTACACCTTC.